The 29 T cell receptor beta chains reported below all come from one sample, sequenced in a study of blood T cell repertoires in COVID-19. TCRdb keeps only in-frame clones here, not all; method: immunoSEQ multiplex PCR. The sample has about 190,000 clones; roughly 80% are singletons. Sample: PBMCs or T cells enriched from blood (not recorded which). These receptors all stem from a woman aged 45 to 65 who had recovered from COVID-19.

The V call is TRBV7-7, the J call TRBJ2-3, with D unclear. Germline CDR1 is SSHAT and CDR2 is FNYEAQ (reference sequence). The CDR3 covers 15 residues. Trimming took 1 base from V and 2 from J, leaving 10 bases between them. CDR3 sequence (DNA): TGTGCCAGCAGCTTAGGAGGAATAGACACAGATACGCAGTATTTT. This translates into CASSLGGIDTDTQYF.

This chain connects TRBV7-2 to TRBJ2-3, with D possibly matching TRBD2 (6 bases). CDR1 and CDR2 from the germline V gene are SGHTA and FQGNSA. With 2 bases removed from V and 0 bases from J, the gap between germline ends came to 9 bases. CDR3 length: 15 amino acids. For the CDR3, the DNA is TGTGCCAGCAGCTTATTGGGACTTAGCACAGATACGCAGTATTTT. This codes for CASSLLGLSTDTQYF.

The rearrangement links TRBV7-2 to TRBJ2-5, with 8 positions matching TRBD2. The CDR3 has 17 residues. J was trimmed by 2 bases and V by 4 bases; bases with no gene match: 12. The germline V gene encodes CDR1 SGHTA and CDR2 FQGNSA. CDR3 nucleotide sequence: TGTGCCAGCAGCTCCCCGTCGGGAGGGACGGTACAAGAGACCCAGTACTTC. Translating it yields CASSSPSGGTVQETQYF.

The J gene is TRBJ2-1, the V gene TRBV24-1, with 11 bases that match TRBD1. The CDR3 consists of 16 residues. CDR1 and CDR2 (germline): KGHDR, SFDVKD. Unmatched junction bases numbered 1, after V lost 4 bases and J lost 0 bases. This chain's CDR3 is CATSEGTGGSYNEQFF. The CDR3 bases are TGTGCCACCAGTGAGGGGACAGGGGGCTCCTACAATGAGCAGTTCTTC.

The V gene is TRBV18, the J gene TRBJ1-5; 9 positions agree with TRBD1. V shed 3 bases and J 2 bases; nucleotides not matched to a gene: 17. Germline values: CDR1 KGHSH, CDR2 LQKENI. There are 20 residues in the CDR3. The DNA for the CDR3 is TGTGCCAGCTCACCGCAACAGGGGGCAGCGGGGAATTATGGCAATCAGCCCCAGCATTTT. Translated, it gives CASSPQQGAAGNYGNQPQHF.

The chain combines TRBV29-1 with TRBJ2-1, with D possibly TRBD1 on 5 matching bases. CDR1 and CDR2 (germline): SQVTM, ANQGSEA. The CDR3 is 15 amino acids. Trimming stripped 7 bases from V and 0 bases from J, with 16 bases between. The chain's CDR3 is CSAVGLSRSYNEQFF. DNA for the CDR3: TGCAGCGCCGTGGGGCTCTCCCGCTCCTACAATGAGCAGTTCTTC.

The chain is built from TRBV29-1 and TRBJ1-2; weak D call: TRBD1 (5 bases). Trimming shortened V by 6 bases and J by 0 bases, and 14 bases separated the two germline ends. This CDR3 spans 14 amino acids. Germline V lookup: CDR1 SQVTM, CDR2 ANQGSEA. This chain's CDR3 is CSVPVGGSNYGYTF. The CDR3 nucleotides read TGCAGCGTCCCGGTGGGGGGTTCTAACTATGGCTACACCTTC. The whole variable domain, filled in from reference TRBV29-1 and TRBJ1-2, reads SAVISQKPSRDICQRGTSLTIQCQVDSQVTMMFWYRQQPGQSLTLIATANQGSEATYESGFVIDKFPISRPNLTFSTLTVSNMSPEDSSIYLCSVPVGGSNYGYTFGSGTRLTVV.

This clone was counted once. This chain uses TRBV5-1 with TRBJ2-7; possibly TRBD1 for D (5 bases). The CDR3 contains 14 residues. Germline V gives CDR1 SGHRS, CDR2 YFSETQ. V lost 4 bases to trimming and J lost 3 bases, with 14 bases between them. CDR3 coding DNA: TGCGCCAGCAGCCCGAGCCAGGGAAACTACGAGCAGTACTTC. It encodes CASSPSQGNYEQYF.

The chain carries TRBV29-1 and TRBJ2-4; 8 bases are shared with TRBD1. The germline V gene encodes CDR1 SQVTM and CDR2 ANQGSEA. The length of the CDR3 is 13 residues. Trimming at V came to 5 bases and at J to 1 base, leaving 1 base not matched to a gene. CDR3 region: CSVQGAAKNIQYF. CDR3 sequence (DNA): TGCAGCGTTCAGGGGGCTGCCAAAAACATTCAGTACTTC.

This chain connects TRBV11-1 to TRBJ1-1; D remains unclear. V dropped 2 bases and J dropped 1 base, with 5 bases sitting between them. CDR3 length: 13 residues. Germline lookup yields CDR1 SGHAT and CDR2 FQDESV (reference sequence). DNA of the CDR3: TGTGCCAGCAGCTTACAGGCGAACACTGAAGCTTTCTTT. This codes for CASSLQANTEAFF.

This chain links TRBV29-1 with TRBJ2-2; TRBD2 matches 9 bases. The CDR3 is 13 residues long. J gave up 7 bases and V 6 bases, and 6 bases lay outside the gene matches. The germline V gene has CDR1 SQVTM and CDR2 ANQGSEA. The CDR3 here is CSVGTSFHGELFF. In DNA form, the CDR3 reads TGCAGCGTAGGGACTAGCTTTCACGGGGAGCTGTTTTTT.

The chain is built from TRBV5-1 and TRBJ1-2; possibly TRBD1 for D (6 bases). V was shortened by 0 bases and J by 7 bases, with 16 bases between the two germline ends. This CDR3 has 15 amino acids. Germline V gives CDR1 SGHRS, CDR2 YFSETQ. The CDR3 nucleotides are TGCGCCAGCAGCTTGGTTGGCAGGGGTCCTGCTGGCTACACCTTC. Translation gives CASSLVGRGPAGYTF.

Here the CDR3 DNA reads TGTGCCAGCAGCTTGGGTGGGACTAGCGGGAGACATGAGCAGTTCTTC. Translated: CASSLGGTSGRHEQFF. The V and J genes are TRBV5-4 and TRBJ2-1; TRBD2 aligns across 14 bases. Germline assignment: CDR1 SGHNT and CDR2 YYREEE (reference sequence). The CDR3 contains 16 residues. V was pared by 0 bases and J by 8 bases, with 4 bases of the junction left unmatched.

The V gene is TRBV5-1, the J gene TRBJ2-3, with TRBD2 matching 9 bases. Germline lookup yields CDR1 SGHRS and CDR2 YFSETQ. The trim removed 0 bases at V and 6 bases at J, leaving 5 bases unmatched. This CDR3 is built from 15 residues. The CDR3 DNA follows: TGCGCCAGCAGCTTGGAAACTAGCGGGTTCGATACGCAGTATTTT. This encodes CASSLETSGFDTQYF.

This clone was recorded a few times. The chain combines TRBV7-2 with TRBJ2-5, with 13 bases lining up with TRBD2. With V trimmed by 4 bases and J by 5 bases, 7 bases remained unmatched. Germline V gives CDR1 SGHTA, CDR2 FQGNSA. The CDR3 has 16 residues. DNA of the CDR3: TGTGCCAGCAGCTCCGGGGGGACTAGCGGGATTGAGACCCAGTACTTC. Encoded protein: CASSSGGTSGIETQYF.

The rearrangement joins TRBV7-2 to TRBJ2-2, with TRBD2 identical over 9 bases. The ends lost 5 bases at V and 5 bases at J; junction bases unmatched: 12. CDR1 SGHTA and CDR2 FQGNSA come from the germline V gene. This CDR3 has 17 amino acids. The CDR3 coding sequence is TGTGCCAGCAGCCCGAGTAGCGGGAGATTTCTGACCGGGGAGCTGTTTTTT. It specifies CASSPSSGRFLTGELFF.

The chain recombines TRBV29-1 with TRBJ1-5; 7 bases line up with TRBD1. This CDR3 has 14 residues. The V and J ends lost 4 bases and 0 bases, in that order; junction bases with no gene match: 3. CDR1 and CDR2 (germline): SQVTM, ANQGSEA. DNA for the CDR3: TGCAGCGTTGTCGGGACAGATAGCAATCAGCCCCAGCATTTT. It translates to CSVVGTDSNQPQHF.

The CDR3 DNA follows: TGTGCCAGCAGCTCCCGCGCCGGGACAGGCTATAGTGAGCAGTTCTTC. Encoded protein: CASSSRAGTGYSEQFF. The chain links TRBV11-3 to TRBJ2-1; 8 nucleotides agree with TRBD1. From germline, CDR1 is SGHNT and CDR2 YENEEA. The CDR3 runs 16 residues. The V segment lost 4 bases and the J segment 9 bases; nucleotides outside the gene matches: 14.

V is TRBV19 and J is TRBJ1-4; D possibly corresponds to TRBD1 (6 bases). CDR3 length: 16 residues. CDR1 and CDR2 (germline): LNHDA, SQIVND (reference sequence). Trimming left V 6 bases short and J 0 bases short, with 14 bases between. CDR3 sequence: CASRLTAGATNEKLFF. CDR3 nucleotide sequence: TGTGCCAGTAGACTCACGGCAGGGGCAACTAATGAAAAACTGTTTTTT.

The V gene is TRBV28, the J gene TRBJ2-1, with 9 positions matching TRBD1. With 8 bases clipped from V and 4 bases from J, the junction kept 9 bases outside the gene matches. The CDR3 has 15 residues. From germline, CDR1 is MDHEN and CDR2 SYDVKM. CDR3 nucleotides: TGTGCCAGCGGAACCGACAGGGGGAGATACAATGAGCAGTTCTTC. It yields the protein CASGTDRGRYNEQFF.

The chain combines TRBV18 with TRBJ2-1, with D unresolved. The length of the CDR3 is 14 residues. V lost 4 bases, J lost 8 bases, and 15 bases lay in between. Germline CDR1 reads KGHSH; CDR2 reads LQKENI. CDR3 bases: TGTGCCAGCTCACAGGCTGAGGTTTTCCATGAGCAGTTCTTC. This codes for CASSQAEVFHEQFF.

The chain joins TRBV27 to TRBJ1-2, with no clear D. With 6 bases removed from V and 4 bases from J, the gap between germline ends came to 18 bases. This CDR3 is 15 amino acids long. Looked up from germline, CDR1 is MNHEY and CDR2 is SMNVEV (reference sequence). The CDR3 loop is CASSPSALRLYGYTF. The DNA for the CDR3 is TGTGCCAGCAGCCCTTCCGCACTCCGCCTCTATGGCTACACCTTC.

This chain connects TRBV3-1 (or the pseudogene TRBV3-2) to TRBJ1-4, with 8 bases lining up with TRBD1. Germline CDR1 LGHDT, CDR2 YNNKEL (reference sequence). V was pared by 1 base and J by 7 bases, with 2 bases of the junction left unmatched. The CDR3 is 14 amino acids. Written as DNA, the CDR3 is TGTGCCAGCAGCCAAGCGGACAGGGCTGAAAAACTGTTTTTT. Translating gives CASSQADRAEKLFF.

This sequence joins TRBV7-2 and TRBJ2-1, with TRBD1 matching over 8 bases. Germline V gene data show CDR1 as SGHTA and CDR2 as FQGNSA. The CDR3 spans 15 residues. V was pared by 5 bases and J by 6 bases, with 9 bases of the junction left unmatched. As DNA, the CDR3 is TGTGCCAGCAGCCGCCGACAGGGGTATACCAATGAGCAGTTCTTC. Translation: CASSRRQGYTNEQFF.

The V gene is TRBV5-1, the J gene TRBJ2-1, with 8 bases aligning to TRBD2. The CDR3 totals 19 residues. Germline-derived CDR1 and CDR2 are SGHRS and YFSETQ. V was clipped by 4 bases and J by 0 bases; unmatched bases: 15. The CDR3 is CASSPNPTSGYRSYNEQFF. DNA of the CDR3: TGCGCCAGCAGCCCGAACCCCACTAGCGGTTACCGCTCCTACAATGAGCAGTTCTTC. Supplemented by reference TRBV5-1 and TRBJ2-1, the full variable domain reads KAGVTQTPRYLIKTRGQQVTLSCSPISGHRSVSWYQQTPGQGLQFLFEYFSETQRNKGNFPGRFSGRQFSNSRSEMNVSTLELGDSALYLCASSPNPTSGYRSYNEQFFGPGTRLTVL.

V is TRBV7-6 and J is TRBJ1-1; no clear D gene. The CDR3 has 13 residues. V was trimmed by 3 bases and J by 3 bases, leaving 8 bases between them. Germline CDR1 SGHVS, CDR2 FNYEAQ. CDR3 sequence: CASSFAEDTEAFF. The CDR3, as DNA: TGTGCCAGCAGCTTTGCGGAGGACACTGAAGCTTTCTTT.

The gene calls are TRBV7-9 and TRBJ1-1; D is ambiguous. The CDR3 spans 15 residues. Germline values: CDR1 SEHNR, CDR2 FQNEAQ (reference sequence). V lost 4 bases and J 3 bases, leaving 15 bases between the germline ends. CDR3 in amino acids: CASSYDPAGYTEAFF. CDR3 DNA: TGTGCCAGCAGCTACGACCCGGCAGGATACACTGAAGCTTTCTTT.

The J gene is TRBJ1-1, the V gene TRBV4-2; 7 bases match TRBD1. Germline CDR1 is LGHNA and CDR2 is YNFKEQ. V dropped 1 base and J dropped 9; count of bases not matched to a gene: 11. This CDR3 region has 15 residues. The CDR3 DNA follows: TGTGCCAGCAGCCAAGCATACCGGGACAGTGGGAAAGCTTTCTTT. It is translated as CASSQAYRDSGKAFF.

The chain has TRBV15 and TRBJ2-7, with 8 bases fitting TRBD1. The CDR3 is made up of 15 amino acids. J was trimmed by 1 base and V by 3 bases; bases with no gene match: 5. The germline gives CDR1 LNHNV, CDR2 YYDKDF (reference sequence). The CDR3 DNA reads TGTGCCACCAGCAGCCGACAGGGGCTGTCCTACGAGCAGTACTTC. This gives the protein CATSSRQGLSYEQYF.